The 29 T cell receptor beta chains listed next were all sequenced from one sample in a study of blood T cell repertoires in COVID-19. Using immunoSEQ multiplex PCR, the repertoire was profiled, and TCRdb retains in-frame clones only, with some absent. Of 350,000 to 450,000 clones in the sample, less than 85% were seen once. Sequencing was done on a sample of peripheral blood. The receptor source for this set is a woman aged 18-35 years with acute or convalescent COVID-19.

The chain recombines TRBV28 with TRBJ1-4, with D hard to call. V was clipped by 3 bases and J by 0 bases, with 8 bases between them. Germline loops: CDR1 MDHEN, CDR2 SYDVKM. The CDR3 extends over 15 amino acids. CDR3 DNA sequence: TGTGCCAGCAGTTTTGATGCAGCAACTAATGAAAAACTGTTTTTT. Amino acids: CASSFDAATNEKLFF.

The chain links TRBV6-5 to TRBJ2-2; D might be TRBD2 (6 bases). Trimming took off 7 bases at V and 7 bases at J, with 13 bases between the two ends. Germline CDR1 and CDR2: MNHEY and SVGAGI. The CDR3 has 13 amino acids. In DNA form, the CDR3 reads TGTGCCAGCACTCCCCACGGGGGCGGGGAGCTGTTTTTT. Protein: CASTPHGGGELFF.

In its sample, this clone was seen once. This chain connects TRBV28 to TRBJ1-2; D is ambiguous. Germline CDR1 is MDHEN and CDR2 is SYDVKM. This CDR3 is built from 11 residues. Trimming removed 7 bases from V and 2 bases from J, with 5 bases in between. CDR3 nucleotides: TGTGCCAGCATGAGGAACTATGGCTACACCTTC. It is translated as CASMRNYGYTF.

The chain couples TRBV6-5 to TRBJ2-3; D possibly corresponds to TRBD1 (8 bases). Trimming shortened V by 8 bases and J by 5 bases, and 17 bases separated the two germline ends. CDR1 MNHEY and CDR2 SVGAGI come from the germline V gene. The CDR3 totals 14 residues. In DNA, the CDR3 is TGTGCCAGCCCTGGACAGGGAGGGAGAGATACGCAGTATTTT. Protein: CASPGQGGRDTQYF.

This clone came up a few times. The CDR3 region is CASRAGQGVETQYF. In nucleotides, the CDR3 is TGTGCCAGCAGGGCTGGACAGGGTGTGGAGACCCAGTACTTC. This rearrangement joins TRBV2 to TRBJ2-5; 8 bases match TRBD1. The CDR3 sequence is 14 residues long. V dropped 6 bases and J dropped 5; count of bases not matched to a gene: 8. CDR1 is SNHLY and CDR2 is FYNNEI in the germline V gene.

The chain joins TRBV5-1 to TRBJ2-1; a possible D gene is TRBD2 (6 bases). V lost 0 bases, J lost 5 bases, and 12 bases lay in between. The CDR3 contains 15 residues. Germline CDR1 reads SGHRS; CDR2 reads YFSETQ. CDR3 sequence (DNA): TGCGCCAGCAGCTTGGGCGGGACGGGTAACAATGAGCAGTTCTTC. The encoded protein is CASSLGGTGNNEQFF.

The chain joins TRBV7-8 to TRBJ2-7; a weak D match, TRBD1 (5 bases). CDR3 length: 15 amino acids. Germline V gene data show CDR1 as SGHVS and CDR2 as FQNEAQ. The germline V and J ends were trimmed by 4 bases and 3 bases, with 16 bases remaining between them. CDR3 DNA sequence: TGTGCCAGCAGCTCCTTCGACAGTGCCCACTACGAGCAGTACTTC. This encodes CASSSFDSAHYEQYF.

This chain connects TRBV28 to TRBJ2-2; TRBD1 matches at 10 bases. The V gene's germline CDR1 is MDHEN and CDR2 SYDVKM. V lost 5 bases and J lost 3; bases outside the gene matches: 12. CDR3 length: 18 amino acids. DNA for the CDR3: TGTGCCAGCAGTCACTCACGACCGGGACAGGGGTACACCGGGGAGCTGTTTTTT. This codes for CASSHSRPGQGYTGELFF.

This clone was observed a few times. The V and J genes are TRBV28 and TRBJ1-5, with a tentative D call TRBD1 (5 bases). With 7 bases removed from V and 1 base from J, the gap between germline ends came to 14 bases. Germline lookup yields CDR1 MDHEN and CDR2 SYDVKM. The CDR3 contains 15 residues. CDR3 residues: CASTTGGMSNQPQHF. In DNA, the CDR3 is TGTGCCAGCACCACGGGGGGGATGAGCAATCAGCCCCAGCATTTT.

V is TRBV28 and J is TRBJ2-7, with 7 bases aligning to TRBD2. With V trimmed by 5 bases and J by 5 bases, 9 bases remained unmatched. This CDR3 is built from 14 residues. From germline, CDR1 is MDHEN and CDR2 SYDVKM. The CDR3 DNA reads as TGTGCCAGCAGTACCCAGCGGGACGTTGACGAGCAGTACTTC. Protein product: CASSTQRDVDEQYF.

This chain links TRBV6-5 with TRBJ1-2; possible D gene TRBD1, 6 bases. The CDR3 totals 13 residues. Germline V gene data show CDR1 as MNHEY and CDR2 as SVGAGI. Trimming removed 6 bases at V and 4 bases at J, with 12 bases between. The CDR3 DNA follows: TGTGCCAGCAGCCCGGGGGGCCCCTATGGCTACACCTTC. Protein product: CASSPGGPYGYTF.

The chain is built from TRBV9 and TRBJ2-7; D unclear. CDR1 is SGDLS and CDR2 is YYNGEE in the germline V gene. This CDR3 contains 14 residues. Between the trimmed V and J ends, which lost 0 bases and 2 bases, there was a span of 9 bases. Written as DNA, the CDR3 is TGTGCCAGCAGCGTAGAAGGTGAGGCCTACGAGCAGTACTTC. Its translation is CASSVEGEAYEQYF. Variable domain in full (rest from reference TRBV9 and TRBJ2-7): DSGVTQTPKHLITATGQRVTLRCSPRSGDLSVYWYQQSLDQGLQFLIQYYNGEERAKGNILERFSAQQFPDLHSELNLSSLELGDSALYFCASSVEGEAYEQYFGPGTRLTVT.

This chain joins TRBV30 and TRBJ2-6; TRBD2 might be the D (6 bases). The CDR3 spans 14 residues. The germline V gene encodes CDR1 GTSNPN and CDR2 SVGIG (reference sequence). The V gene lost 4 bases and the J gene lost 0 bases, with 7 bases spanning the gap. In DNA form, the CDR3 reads TGTGCCTGGACGGGGGTCTCTGGGGCCAACGTCCTGACTTTC. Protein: CAWTGVSGANVLTF.

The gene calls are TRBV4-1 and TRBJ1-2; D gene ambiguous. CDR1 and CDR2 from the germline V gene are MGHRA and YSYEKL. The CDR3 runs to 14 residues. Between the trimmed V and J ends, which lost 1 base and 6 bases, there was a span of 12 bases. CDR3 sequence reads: CASSQVGLSNGYTF. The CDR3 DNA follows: TGCGCCAGCAGCCAAGTAGGACTATCTAATGGCTACACCTTC.

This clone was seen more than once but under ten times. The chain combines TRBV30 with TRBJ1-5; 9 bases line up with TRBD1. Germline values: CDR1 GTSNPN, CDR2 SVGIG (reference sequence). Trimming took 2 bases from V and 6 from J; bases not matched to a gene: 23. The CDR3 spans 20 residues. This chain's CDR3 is CAWSRVLGQGRMGSGQPQHF. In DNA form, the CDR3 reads TGTGCCTGGAGTAGGGTGCTCGGACAGGGGAGGATGGGGAGTGGTCAGCCCCAGCATTTT.

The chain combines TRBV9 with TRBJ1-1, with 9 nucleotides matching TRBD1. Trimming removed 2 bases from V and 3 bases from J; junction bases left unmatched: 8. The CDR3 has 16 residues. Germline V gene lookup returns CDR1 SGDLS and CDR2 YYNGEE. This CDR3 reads CASSVPDRGWDTEAFF. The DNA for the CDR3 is TGTGCCAGCAGCGTCCCGGACAGGGGATGGGACACTGAAGCTTTCTTT.

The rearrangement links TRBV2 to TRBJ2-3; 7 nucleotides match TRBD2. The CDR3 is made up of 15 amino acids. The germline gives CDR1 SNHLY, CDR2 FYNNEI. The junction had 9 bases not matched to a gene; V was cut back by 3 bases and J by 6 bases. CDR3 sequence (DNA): TGTGCCAGCAGTGAGTTATGGGCGGGAGTGGATACGCAGTATTTT. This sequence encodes CASSELWAGVDTQYF.

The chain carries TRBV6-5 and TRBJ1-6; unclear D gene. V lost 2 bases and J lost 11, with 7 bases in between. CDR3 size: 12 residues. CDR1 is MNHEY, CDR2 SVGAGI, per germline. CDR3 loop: CASSYPFAPLHF. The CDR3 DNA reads TGTGCCAGCAGTTACCCCTTTGCACCCCTCCACTTT.

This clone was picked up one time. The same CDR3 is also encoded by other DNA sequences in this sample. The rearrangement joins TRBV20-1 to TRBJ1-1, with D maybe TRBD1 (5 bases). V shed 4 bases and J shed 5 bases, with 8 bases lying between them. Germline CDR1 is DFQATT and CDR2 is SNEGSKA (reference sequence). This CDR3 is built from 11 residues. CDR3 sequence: CSANPGTEAFF. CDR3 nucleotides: TGCAGTGCTAATCCAGGGACTGAAGCTTTCTTT.

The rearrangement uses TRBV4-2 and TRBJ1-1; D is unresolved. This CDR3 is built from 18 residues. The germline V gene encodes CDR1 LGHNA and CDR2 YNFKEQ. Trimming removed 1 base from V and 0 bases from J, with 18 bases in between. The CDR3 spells CASSQVKGRGGMNTEAFF. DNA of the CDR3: TGTGCCAGCAGCCAAGTTAAGGGAAGAGGAGGAATGAACACTGAAGCTTTCTTT.

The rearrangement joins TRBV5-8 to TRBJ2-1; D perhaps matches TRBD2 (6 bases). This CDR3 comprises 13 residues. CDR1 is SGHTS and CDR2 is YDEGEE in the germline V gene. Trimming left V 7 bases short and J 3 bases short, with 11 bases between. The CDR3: CASGRTNYNEQFF. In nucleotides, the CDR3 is TGTGCCAGCGGAAGGACTAACTACAATGAGCAGTTCTTC.

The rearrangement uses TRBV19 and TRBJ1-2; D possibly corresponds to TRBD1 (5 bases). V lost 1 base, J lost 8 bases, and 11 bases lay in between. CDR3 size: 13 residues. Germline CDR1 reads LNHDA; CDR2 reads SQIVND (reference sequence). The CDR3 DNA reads TGTGCCAGTAGTATAGCACAGGTGGGCGGCTACACCTTC. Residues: CASSIAQVGGYTF.

CDR3 sequence: CAWKDRASTEAFF. Written as DNA, the CDR3 is TGTGCCTGGAAGGACAGGGCGAGTACTGAAGCTTTCTTT. The chain joins TRBV30 to TRBJ1-1; TRBD1 aligns across 8 bases. The V gene end was trimmed by 4 bases and the J gene end by 5 bases; junction bases not matched to a gene: 6. The length of the CDR3 is 13 residues. Germline CDR1 and CDR2: GTSNPN and SVGIG (reference sequence).

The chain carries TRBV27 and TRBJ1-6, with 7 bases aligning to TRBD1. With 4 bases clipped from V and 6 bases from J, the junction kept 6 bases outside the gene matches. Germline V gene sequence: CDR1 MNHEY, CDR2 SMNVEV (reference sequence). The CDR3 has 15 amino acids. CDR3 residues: CASSSPGQINSPLHF. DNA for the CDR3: TGTGCCAGCAGTTCTCCGGGACAGATTAATTCACCCCTCCACTTT.

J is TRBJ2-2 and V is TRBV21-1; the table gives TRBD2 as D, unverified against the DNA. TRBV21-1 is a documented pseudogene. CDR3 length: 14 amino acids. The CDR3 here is CASSGGRYTGELFF. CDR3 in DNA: TGTGCCAGCAGCGGAGGTAGATACACCGGGGAGCTGTTTTTT.

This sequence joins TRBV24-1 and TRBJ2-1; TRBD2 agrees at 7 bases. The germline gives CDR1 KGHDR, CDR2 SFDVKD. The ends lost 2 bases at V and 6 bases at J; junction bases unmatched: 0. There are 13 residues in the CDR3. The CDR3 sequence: CATSDWTSNEQFF. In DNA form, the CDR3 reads TGTGCCACCAGTGATTGGACTAGCAATGAGCAGTTCTTC.

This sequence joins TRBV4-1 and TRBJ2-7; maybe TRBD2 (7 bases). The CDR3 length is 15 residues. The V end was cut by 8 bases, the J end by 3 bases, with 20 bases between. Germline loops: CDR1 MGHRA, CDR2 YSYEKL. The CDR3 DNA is TGCGCCAGCCAGACCTTCCGAGGGGGGGACTACGAGCAGTACTTC. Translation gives CASQTFRGGDYEQYF.

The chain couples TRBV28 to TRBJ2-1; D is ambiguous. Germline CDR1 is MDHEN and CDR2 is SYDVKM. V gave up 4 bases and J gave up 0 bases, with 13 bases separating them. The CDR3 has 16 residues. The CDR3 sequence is CASSSLAESSYNEQFF. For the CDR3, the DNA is TGTGCCAGCAGTTCCTTAGCAGAGAGCTCCTACAATGAGCAGTTCTTC.

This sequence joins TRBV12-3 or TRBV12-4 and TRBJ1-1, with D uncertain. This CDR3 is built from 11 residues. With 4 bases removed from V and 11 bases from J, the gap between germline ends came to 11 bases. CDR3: CASSSRREAFF. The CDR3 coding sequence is TGTGCCAGCAGTTCCCGCCGTGAGGCTTTCTTT.